These 25 T cell receptor beta chains share one sample of origin, sequenced in a study of technical replicates of blood from a few donors. Profiled with immunoSEQ multiplex PCR; TCRdb holds only in-frame clones, not every one. Of tens of thousands of clones in the sample, 70% to 90% were seen once. Sequencing was carried out using PBMCs. Receptors originate from a human donor in good health. Some clones in this sample may be carry-over from other donors' samples.

This clone was counted a few times. The chain carries TRBV11-3 and TRBJ1-1; TRBD1 might be the D (5 bases). The CDR3 consists of 13 residues. Deletions cut 4 bases from V and 0 bases from J, with 6 bases between. CDR1 and CDR2 from the germline V gene are SGHNT and YENEEA. CDR3 sequence reads: CASSSGLNTEAFF. The CDR3, as DNA: TGTGCCAGCAGCTCAGGGTTGAACACTGAAGCTTTCTTT.

The rearrangement joins TRBV27 to TRBJ2-7, with 10 bases fitting TRBD1. Per the germline V gene, CDR1 is MNHEY and CDR2 is SMNVEV (reference sequence). V trimming: 8 bases; J trimming: 2 bases; junction bases outside the gene matches: 3. The CDR3 length is 13 residues. CDR3 amino acids: CASGGQGTYEQYF. As DNA, the CDR3 is TGTGCCAGCGGGGGACAGGGGACCTACGAGCAGTACTTC.

In its sample, this clone was seen once. The chain combines TRBV7-2 with TRBJ2-7, with 11 positions matching TRBD2. Losses at the gene ends were 5 bases for V and 7 bases for J; bases not matched to a gene: 7. Germline-derived CDR1 and CDR2 are SGHTA and FQGNSA. There are 14 residues in the CDR3. DNA of the CDR3: TGTGCCAGCAGCATACCTAGCGGGGGGTTTGAGCAGTACTTC. Translated: CASSIPSGGFEQYF. Based on the CDR3 plus reference TRBV7-2 and TRBJ2-7, the full variable domain is GAGVSQSPSNKVTEKGKDVELRCDPISGHTALYWYRQSLGQGLEFLIYFQGNSAPDKSGLPSDRFSAERTGGSVSTLTIQRTQQEDSAVYLCASSIPSGGFEQYFGPGTRLTVT.

V usage is TRBV20-1 and J usage is TRBJ1-2; D is undetermined. Trimming stripped 5 bases from V and 0 bases from J, with 4 bases between. There are 11 residues in the CDR3. Germline loops: CDR1 DFQATT, CDR2 SNEGSKA (reference sequence). CDR3 amino acids: CSAQSNYGYTF. As DNA, the CDR3 is TGCAGTGCTCAGTCTAACTATGGCTACACCTTC.

CDR3 coding DNA: TGTGCCAGCAGCCAGGACTACCAAGAGACCCAGTACTTC. It is translated as CASSQDYQETQYF. J is TRBJ2-5 and V is TRBV7-9, with D possibly matching TRBD2 (5 bases). Trimming removed 5 bases at V and 0 bases at J, with 7 bases between. CDR1 SEHNR and CDR2 FQNEAQ come from the germline V gene (reference sequence). The CDR3 totals 13 residues.

The chain is built from TRBV25-1 and TRBJ2-7; 8 bases map to TRBD2. The CDR3 loop spans 14 amino acids. Germline V gene data show CDR1 as MGHDK and CDR2 as SYGVNS. V shed 0 bases, J shed 7 bases, and the junction held 5 bases outside the gene matches. In DNA, the CDR3 is TGTGCCAGCAGTGAATACGGATCTAGCGGGGAGCAGTACTTC. Encoded protein: CASSEYGSSGEQYF.

The V and J genes are TRBV2 and TRBJ2-5, with D maybe TRBD2 (6 bases). Trimming took off 3 bases at V and 4 bases at J, with 12 bases between the two ends. CDR1 is SNHLY and CDR2 is FYNNEI in the germline V gene. The CDR3 sequence is 14 residues long. The CDR3 loop reads CASSDMGGGETQYF. The DNA of the CDR3 is TGTGCCAGCAGTGATATGGGGGGAGGAGAGACCCAGTACTTC. The variable domain in full, completed from reference TRBV2 and TRBJ2-5, reads EPEVTQTPSHQVTQMGQEVILRCVPISNHLYFYWYRQILGQKVEFLVSFYNNEISEKSEIFDDQFSVERPDGSNFTLKIRSTKLEDSAMYFCASSDMGGGETQYFGPGTRLLVL.

This rearrangement joins TRBV10-1 to TRBJ1-1; 10 bases fit TRBD1. V trimming: 7 bases; J trimming: 5 bases; junction bases outside the gene matches: 10. The germline V gene has CDR1 WNHNN and CDR2 SYGVQD (reference sequence). The CDR3 runs to 15 residues. As DNA, the CDR3 is TGCGCCAGCATGGGGGGGGACAGGGGCGAAACTGAAGCTTTCTTT. Its translation is CASMGGDRGETEAFF.

This clone was found once. The chain is built from TRBV9 and TRBJ1-1; D remains unclear. Trimming removed 2 bases from V and 0 bases from J, with 8 bases in between. Germline V gene sequence: CDR1 SGDLS, CDR2 YYNGEE. The CDR3 extends over 14 amino acids. The CDR3 is CASSVGRLNTEAFF. In DNA, the CDR3 is TGTGCCAGCAGCGTTGGGCGATTGAACACTGAAGCTTTCTTT.

The J gene is TRBJ2-3, the V gene TRBV4-3, with 13 bases matching TRBD2. CDR3 length: 17 amino acids. V lost 2 bases to trimming and J lost 6 bases; unmatched junction nucleotides: 8. Germline V gene lookup returns CDR1 LGHNA and CDR2 YSLEER. The DNA of the CDR3 is TGCGCCAGCAGCCAAACATACGGGACTAGCGGGGTGGATACGCAGTATTTT. Translated: CASSQTYGTSGVDTQYF.

V gene TRBV23-1 combines with J gene TRBJ1-6; D unclear. TRBV23-1 is an ORF, with its function uncertain. The CDR3 contains 17 residues. Trimming pared 0 bases from V and 0 bases from J, leaving 9 bases between. The DNA of the CDR3 is TGCGCCAGCAGTCAATCGGTGAGATTCTCCTATAATTCACCCCTCCACTTT. Residues: CASSQSVRFSYNSPLHF.

The rearrangement links TRBV2 to TRBJ2-3, with TRBD2 matching over 7 bases. The germline gives CDR1 SNHLY, CDR2 FYNNEI. The junction had 7 bases not matched to a gene; V was cut back by 9 bases and J by 1 base. CDR3 length: 14 amino acids. Here the CDR3 DNA reads TGTGCCAGGGAGCTCGCGGGGGGCACAGATACGCAGTATTTT. Encoded protein: CARELAGGTDTQYF.

This clone was counted once. This chain links TRBV19 with TRBJ2-2; 10 nucleotides agree with TRBD1. J was trimmed by 7 bases and V by 6 bases; bases with no gene match: 14. This CDR3 has 17 amino acids. Germline V gene sequence: CDR1 LNHDA, CDR2 SQIVND (reference sequence). The DNA of the CDR3 is TGTGCCAGTAGAATTTTAAGGACAGGGGGAAATGGCGGGGAGCTGTTTTTT. Translated: CASRILRTGGNGGELFF.

The V call is TRBV10-3, the J call TRBJ2-7; TRBD2 agrees at 15 bases. CDR1 and CDR2 (germline): ENHRY, SYGVKD. Unmatched junction bases numbered 1, after V lost 6 bases and J lost 7 bases. The CDR3 has 13 amino acids. The CDR3 DNA reads as TGTGCCATCAGGGGGACTAGCGGGGGGGAGCAGTACTTC. Residues: CAIRGTSGGEQYF.

V usage is TRBV4-1 and J usage is TRBJ2-7; 8 positions agree with TRBD1. CDR1 MGHRA and CDR2 YSYEKL come from the germline V gene. The CDR3 length is 15 residues. J was trimmed by 3 bases and V by 1 base; bases with no gene match: 5. The CDR3 sequence is CASSQGTGRLYEQYF. CDR3 DNA: TGCGCCAGCAGCCAAGGGACAGGGCGGCTCTACGAGCAGTACTTC.

This clone was seen once. As DNA, the CDR3 is TGTGCCAGCAGTGTATCAGCGGCAGATACGCAGTATTTT. It specifies CASSVSAADTQYF. The J gene is TRBJ2-3, the V gene TRBV2; D is perhaps TRBD2 (5 bases). Between the trimmed V and J ends, which lost 4 bases and 4 bases, there was a span of 9 bases. Germline values: CDR1 SNHLY, CDR2 FYNNEI. The CDR3 totals 13 residues.

The CDR3 nucleotides are TGTGCCAGTAGTATAGGGACACCTTGGAATCAGCCCCAGCATTTT. Protein product: CASSIGTPWNQPQHF. The chain recombines TRBV19 with TRBJ1-5; a possible D gene is TRBD1 (5 bases). Germline V gene lookup returns CDR1 LNHDA and CDR2 SQIVND (reference sequence). The CDR3 runs 15 residues. Trimming left V 1 base short and J 4 bases short, with 11 bases between. Full variable domain (missing parts from reference TRBV19 and TRBJ1-5): DGGITQSPKYLFRKEGQNVTLSCEQNLNHDAMYWYRQDPGQGLRLIYYSQIVNDFQKGDIAEGYSVSREKKESFPLTVTSAQKNPTAFYLCASSIGTPWNQPQHFGDGTRLSIL.

The chain combines TRBV20-1 with TRBJ2-5, with D unresolved. The V end lost 3 bases, the J end lost 6 bases, and 5 bases lay between the germline ends. The CDR3 contains 10 residues. Germline CDR1 and CDR2: DFQATT and SNEGSKA (reference sequence). The CDR3 nucleotides read TGCAGTGCTAGTCCCAAGACCCAGTACTTC. As protein: CSASPKTQYF.

This clone was seen only once. The J gene is TRBJ2-5, the V gene TRBV6-6; 8 bases are shared with TRBD2. The V and J ends lost 7 bases and 6 bases, in that order; junction bases with no gene match: 10. This CDR3 has 14 amino acids. In germline, CDR1 is MNHNY, CDR2 SVGAGI (reference sequence). The CDR3: CASTTPGGGKTQYF. CDR3 in DNA: TGTGCCAGCACCACACCGGGCGGGGGGAAGACCCAGTACTTC.

The chain uses TRBV6-1 and TRBJ1-3; 8 nucleotides agree with TRBD1. J gave up 2 bases and V 6 bases, and 3 bases lay outside the gene matches. This CDR3 contains 14 residues. Germline V lookup: CDR1 MNHNS, CDR2 SASEGT. CDR3: CASRIQGAGNTIYF. The CDR3 coding sequence is TGTGCCAGCAGGATACAGGGGGCTGGAAACACCATATATTTT.

The chain links TRBV6-4 to TRBJ2-1; 9 bases agree with TRBD1. The germline gives CDR1 MRHNA, CDR2 SNTAGT. V shed 4 bases, J shed 9 bases, and the junction held 7 bases outside the gene matches. The CDR3 spans 14 residues. CDR3 sequence: CASSVTGGAGEQFF. The DNA for the CDR3 is TGTGCCAGCAGTGTGACAGGGGGTGCAGGTGAGCAGTTCTTC.

V usage is TRBV12-5 and J usage is TRBJ2-3; TRBD1 is a possible D gene (5 bases). Germline CDR1 and CDR2: LGHNT and FRNRAP. The CDR3 consists of 17 residues. Trimming left V 1 base short and J 5 bases short, with 19 bases between. CDR3 DNA: TGTGCTAGTGGTTTGGATTTCGTGGGGCGGCCGGGAGATACGCAGTATTTT. This gives the protein CASGLDFVGRPGDTQYF.

The chain couples TRBV7-8 to TRBJ2-7; TRBD2 might be the D (5 bases). V was pared by 4 bases and J by 7 bases, with 11 bases between. This CDR3 contains 12 residues. The germline V gene has CDR1 SGHVS and CDR2 FQNEAQ. The CDR3: CASSSQQREQYF. CDR3 bases: TGTGCCAGCAGCTCCCAGCAGCGGGAGCAGTACTTC.

This clone has just a few counts. The chain joins TRBV19 to TRBJ1-5; tentative D call: TRBD1 (5 bases). The CDR3 is 15 residues long. Germline values: CDR1 LNHDA, CDR2 SQIVND (reference sequence). V lost 7 bases and J 4 bases, leaving 17 bases between the germline ends. CDR3 amino acids: CASTPAGTTNQPQHF. CDR3 nucleotide sequence: TGTGCCAGTACCCCGGCGGGGACCACAAATCAGCCCCAGCATTTT.

CDR3 nucleotide sequence: TGTGCCAGCAGTTACTGGCAAACCTATGGCTACACCTTC. Protein: CASSYWQTYGYTF. This rearrangement joins TRBV6-5 to TRBJ1-2, with D unresolved. Between the trimmed V and J ends, which lost 1 base and 4 bases, there was a span of 7 bases. The germline gives CDR1 MNHEY, CDR2 SVGAGI. This CDR3 is 13 amino acids long.